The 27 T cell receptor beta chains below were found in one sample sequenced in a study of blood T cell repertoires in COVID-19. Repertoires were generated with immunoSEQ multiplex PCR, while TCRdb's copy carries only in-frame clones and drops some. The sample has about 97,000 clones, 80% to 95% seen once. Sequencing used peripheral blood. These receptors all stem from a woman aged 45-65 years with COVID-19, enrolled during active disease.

This CDR3 reads CASSPGTDSTDTQYF. CDR3 DNA sequence: TGTGCCAGCAGCCCCGGGACAGATAGCACAGATACGCAGTATTTT. The chain couples TRBV2 to TRBJ2-3, with 7 bases lining up with TRBD1. Germline V gives CDR1 SNHLY, CDR2 FYNNEI. Trimming at V came to 6 bases and at J to 0 bases, leaving 6 bases not matched to a gene. The CDR3 runs 15 residues.

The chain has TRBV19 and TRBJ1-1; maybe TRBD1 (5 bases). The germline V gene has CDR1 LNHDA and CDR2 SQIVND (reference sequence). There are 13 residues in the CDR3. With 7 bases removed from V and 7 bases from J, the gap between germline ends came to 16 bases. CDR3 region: CASTHGGAGEAFF. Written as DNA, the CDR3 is TGTGCCAGTACCCACGGAGGGGCTGGTGAAGCTTTCTTT.

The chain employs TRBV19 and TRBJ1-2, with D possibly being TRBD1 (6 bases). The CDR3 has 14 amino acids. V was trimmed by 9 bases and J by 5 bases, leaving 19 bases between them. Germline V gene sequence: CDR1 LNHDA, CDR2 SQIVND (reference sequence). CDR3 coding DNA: TGTGCCAGCCTCTCGCTCGGGCAGGGGTATGGCTACACCTTC. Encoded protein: CASLSLGQGYGYTF.

The CDR3 reads CATSDGGIGNEKLFF. DNA of the CDR3: TGTGCCACCAGTGATGGAGGAATTGGTAATGAAAAACTGTTTTTT. This chain uses TRBV24-1 with TRBJ1-4; unclear D gene. This CDR3 has 15 residues. Per the germline V gene, CDR1 is KGHDR and CDR2 is SFDVKD. The V end was cut by 3 bases, the J end by 4 bases, with 11 bases between.

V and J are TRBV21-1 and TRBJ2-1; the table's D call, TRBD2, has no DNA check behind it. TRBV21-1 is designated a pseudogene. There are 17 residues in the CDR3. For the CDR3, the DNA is TGTGCCAGCAGCAAAGCGCCTTGTCGGTTAGCCTACAATGAGCAGTTCTTC. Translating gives CASSKAPCRLAYNEQFF.

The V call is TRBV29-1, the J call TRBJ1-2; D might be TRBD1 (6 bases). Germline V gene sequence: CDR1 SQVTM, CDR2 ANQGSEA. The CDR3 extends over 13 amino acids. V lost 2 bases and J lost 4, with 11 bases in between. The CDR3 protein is CSVEWAGAYGYTF. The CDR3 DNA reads TGCAGCGTTGAATGGGCAGGGGCCTATGGCTACACCTTC.

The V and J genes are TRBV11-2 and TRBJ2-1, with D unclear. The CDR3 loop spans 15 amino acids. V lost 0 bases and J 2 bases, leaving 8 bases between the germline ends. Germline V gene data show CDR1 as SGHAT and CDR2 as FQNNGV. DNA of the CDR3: TGTGCCAGCAGCTTAGACAGTCCTGCCTACAATGAGCAGTTCTTC. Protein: CASSLDSPAYNEQFF.

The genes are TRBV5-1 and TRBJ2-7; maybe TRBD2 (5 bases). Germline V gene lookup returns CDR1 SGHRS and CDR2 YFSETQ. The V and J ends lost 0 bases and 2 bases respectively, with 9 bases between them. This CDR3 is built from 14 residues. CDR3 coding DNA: TGCGCCAGCAGCTTGGGTTTCGGGACCTACGAGCAGTACGTC. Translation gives CASSLGFGTYEQYV.

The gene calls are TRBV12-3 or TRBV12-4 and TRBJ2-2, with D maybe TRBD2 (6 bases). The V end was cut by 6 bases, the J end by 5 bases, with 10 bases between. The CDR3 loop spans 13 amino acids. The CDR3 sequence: CASRIGGTGELFF. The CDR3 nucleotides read TGTGCCAGCAGAATCGGGGGTACCGGGGAGCTGTTTTTT.

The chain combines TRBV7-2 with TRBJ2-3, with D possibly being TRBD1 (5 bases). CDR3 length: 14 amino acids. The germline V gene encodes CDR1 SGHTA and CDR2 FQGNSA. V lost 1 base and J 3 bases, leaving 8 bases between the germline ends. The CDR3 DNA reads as TGTGCCAGCAGCTTAGTCAGGGCGACAGATACGCAGTATTTT. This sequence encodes CASSLVRATDTQYF.

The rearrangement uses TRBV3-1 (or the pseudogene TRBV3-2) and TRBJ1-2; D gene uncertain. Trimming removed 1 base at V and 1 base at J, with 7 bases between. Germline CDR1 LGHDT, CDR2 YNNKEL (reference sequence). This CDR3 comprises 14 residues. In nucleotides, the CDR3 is TGTGCCAGCAGCCAAGGCGGAGATAACTATGGCTACACCTTC. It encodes CASSQGGDNYGYTF.

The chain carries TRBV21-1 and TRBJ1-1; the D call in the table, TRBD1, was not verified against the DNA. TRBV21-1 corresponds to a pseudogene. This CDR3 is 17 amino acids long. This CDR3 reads CASSTHRDRGRNTEAFF. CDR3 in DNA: TGTGCCAGCAGCACCCATAGGGACAGGGGGCGGAACACTGAAGCTTTCTTT.

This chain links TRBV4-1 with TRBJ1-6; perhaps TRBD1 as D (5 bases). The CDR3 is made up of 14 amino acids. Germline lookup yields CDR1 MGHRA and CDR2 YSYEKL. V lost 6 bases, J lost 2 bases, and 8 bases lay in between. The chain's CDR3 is CASSQDTYNSPLHF. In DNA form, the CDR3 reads TGCGCCAGCAGTCAGGACACCTATAATTCACCCCTCCACTTT.

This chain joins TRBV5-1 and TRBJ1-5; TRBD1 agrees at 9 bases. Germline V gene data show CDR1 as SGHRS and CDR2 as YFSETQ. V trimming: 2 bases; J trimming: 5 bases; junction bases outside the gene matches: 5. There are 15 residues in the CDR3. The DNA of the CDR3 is TGCGCCAGCAGCTTATACAGGGGGCTATATCAGCCCCAGCATTTT. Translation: CASSLYRGLYQPQHF. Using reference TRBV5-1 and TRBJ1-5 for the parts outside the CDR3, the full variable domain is KAGVTQTPRYLIKTRGQQVTLSCSPISGHRSVSWYQQTPGQGLQFLFEYFSETQRNKGNFPGRFSGRQFSNSRSEMNVSTLELGDSALYLCASSLYRGLYQPQHFGDGTRLSIL.

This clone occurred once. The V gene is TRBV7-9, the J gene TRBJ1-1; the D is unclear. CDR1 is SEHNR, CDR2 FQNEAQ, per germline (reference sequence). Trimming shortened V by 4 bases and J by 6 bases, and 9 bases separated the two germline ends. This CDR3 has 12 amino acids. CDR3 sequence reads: CASSSDWAEAFF. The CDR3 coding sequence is TGTGCCAGCAGCTCCGACTGGGCTGAAGCTTTCTTT. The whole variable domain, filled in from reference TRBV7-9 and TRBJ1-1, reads DTGVSQNPRHKITKRGQNVTFRCDPISEHNRLYWYRQTLGQGPEFLTYFQNEAQLEKSRLLSDRFSAERPKGSFSTLEIQRTEQGDSAMYLCASSSDWAEAFFGQGTRLTVV.

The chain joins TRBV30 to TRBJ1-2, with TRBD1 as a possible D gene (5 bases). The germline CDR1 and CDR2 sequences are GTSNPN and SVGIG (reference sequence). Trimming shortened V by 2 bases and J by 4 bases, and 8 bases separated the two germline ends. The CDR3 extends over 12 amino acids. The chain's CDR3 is CAWSRDFYGYTF. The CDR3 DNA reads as TGTGCCTGGAGTAGGGACTTCTATGGCTACACCTTC.

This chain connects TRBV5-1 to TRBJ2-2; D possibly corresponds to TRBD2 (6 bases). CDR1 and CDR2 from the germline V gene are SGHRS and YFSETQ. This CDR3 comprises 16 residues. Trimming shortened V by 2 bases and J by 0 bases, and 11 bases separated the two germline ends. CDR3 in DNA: TGCGCCAGCAGCTTCCAAGCGGGTGCGAACACCGGGGAGCTGTTTTTT. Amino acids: CASSFQAGANTGELFF.

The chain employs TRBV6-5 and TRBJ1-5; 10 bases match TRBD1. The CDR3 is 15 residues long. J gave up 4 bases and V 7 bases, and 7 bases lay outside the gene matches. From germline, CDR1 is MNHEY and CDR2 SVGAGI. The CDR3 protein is CASIMGQGSNQPQHF. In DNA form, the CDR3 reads TGTGCCAGCATAATGGGACAGGGGTCTAATCAGCCCCAGCATTTT.

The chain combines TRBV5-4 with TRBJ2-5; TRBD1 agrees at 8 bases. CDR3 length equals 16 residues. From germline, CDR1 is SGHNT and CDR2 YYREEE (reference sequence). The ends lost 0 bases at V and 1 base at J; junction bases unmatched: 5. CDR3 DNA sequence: TGTGCCAGCAGCTTGGAAGGGACAGGAGTCCAAGAGACCCAGTACTTC. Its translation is CASSLEGTGVQETQYF.

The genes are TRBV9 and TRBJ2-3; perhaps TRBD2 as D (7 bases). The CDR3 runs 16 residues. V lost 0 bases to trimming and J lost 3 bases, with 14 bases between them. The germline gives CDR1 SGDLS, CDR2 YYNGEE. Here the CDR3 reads CASSVEEGGLTDTQYF. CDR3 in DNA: TGTGCCAGCAGCGTAGAGGAGGGGGGGTTAACAGATACGCAGTATTTT.

The CDR3 sequence is CASSPGQLPEQFF. In DNA form, the CDR3 reads TGTGCCAGCAGCCCTGGACAGCTCCCTGAGCAGTTCTTC. The chain employs TRBV5-5 and TRBJ2-1; TRBD1 is a possible D gene (6 bases). From germline, CDR1 is SGHKS and CDR2 YYEKEE (reference sequence). The V and J ends lost 4 bases and 9 bases respectively, with 14 bases between them. This CDR3 is built from 13 residues. Complete variable domain (other parts from reference TRBV5-5 and TRBJ2-1): DAGVTQSPTHLIKTRGQQVTLRCSPISGHKSVSWYQQVLGQGPQFIFQYYEKEERGRGNFPDRFSARQFPNYSSELNVNALLLGDSALYLCASSPGQLPEQFFGPGTRLTVL.

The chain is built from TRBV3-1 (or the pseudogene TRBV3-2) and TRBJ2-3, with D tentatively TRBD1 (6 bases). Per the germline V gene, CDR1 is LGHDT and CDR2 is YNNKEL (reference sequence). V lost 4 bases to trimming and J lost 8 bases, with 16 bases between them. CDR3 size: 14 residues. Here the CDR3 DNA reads TGTGCCAGCAGCCTAGGACAGAGCCGGGTTACGCAGTATTTT. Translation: CASSLGQSRVTQYF.

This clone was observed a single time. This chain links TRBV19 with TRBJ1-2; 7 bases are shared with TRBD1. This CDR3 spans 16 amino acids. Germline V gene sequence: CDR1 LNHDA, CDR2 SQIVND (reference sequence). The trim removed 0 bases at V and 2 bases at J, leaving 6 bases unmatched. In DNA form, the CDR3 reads TGTGCCAGTAGTATAGATCTCTGGGACAGAAACTATGGCTACACCTTC. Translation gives CASSIDLWDRNYGYTF.

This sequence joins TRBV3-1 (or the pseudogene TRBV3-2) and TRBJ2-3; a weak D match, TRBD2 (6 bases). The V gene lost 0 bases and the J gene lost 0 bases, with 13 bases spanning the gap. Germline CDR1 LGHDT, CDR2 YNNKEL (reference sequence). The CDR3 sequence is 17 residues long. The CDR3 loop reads CASSQDTRGFSTDTQYF. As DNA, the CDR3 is TGTGCCAGCAGCCAAGATACCCGGGGGTTCAGCACAGATACGCAGTATTTT.

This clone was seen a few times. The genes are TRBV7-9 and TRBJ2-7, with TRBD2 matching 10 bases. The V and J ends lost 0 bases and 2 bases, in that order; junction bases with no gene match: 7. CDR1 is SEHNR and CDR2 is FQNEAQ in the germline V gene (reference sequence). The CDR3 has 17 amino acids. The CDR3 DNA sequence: TGTGCCAGCAGCTTAGCGAGCATAAGCGGGGGGGCCTACGAGCAGTACTTC. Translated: CASSLASISGGAYEQYF. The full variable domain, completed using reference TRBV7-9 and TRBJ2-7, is DTGVSQNPRHKITKRGQNVTFRCDPISEHNRLYWYRQTLGQGPEFLTYFQNEAQLEKSRLLSDRFSAERPKGSFSTLEIQRTEQGDSAMYLCASSLASISGGAYEQYFGPGTRLTVT.

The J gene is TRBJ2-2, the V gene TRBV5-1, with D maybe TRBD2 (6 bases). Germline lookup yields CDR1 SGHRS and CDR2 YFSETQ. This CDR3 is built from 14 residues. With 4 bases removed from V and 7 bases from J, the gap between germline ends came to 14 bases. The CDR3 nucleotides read TGCGCCAGCAGCCCGGGACTTCAAAACGGGGAGCTGTTTTTT. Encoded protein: CASSPGLQNGELFF.

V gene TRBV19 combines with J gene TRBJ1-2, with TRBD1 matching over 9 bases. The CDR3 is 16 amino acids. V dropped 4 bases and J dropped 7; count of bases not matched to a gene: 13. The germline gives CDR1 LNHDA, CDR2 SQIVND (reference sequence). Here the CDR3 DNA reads TGTGCCAGTAGTACGTACGGCCGGGACAGGGATTTTGGCTACACCTTC. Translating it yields CASSTYGRDRDFGYTF.